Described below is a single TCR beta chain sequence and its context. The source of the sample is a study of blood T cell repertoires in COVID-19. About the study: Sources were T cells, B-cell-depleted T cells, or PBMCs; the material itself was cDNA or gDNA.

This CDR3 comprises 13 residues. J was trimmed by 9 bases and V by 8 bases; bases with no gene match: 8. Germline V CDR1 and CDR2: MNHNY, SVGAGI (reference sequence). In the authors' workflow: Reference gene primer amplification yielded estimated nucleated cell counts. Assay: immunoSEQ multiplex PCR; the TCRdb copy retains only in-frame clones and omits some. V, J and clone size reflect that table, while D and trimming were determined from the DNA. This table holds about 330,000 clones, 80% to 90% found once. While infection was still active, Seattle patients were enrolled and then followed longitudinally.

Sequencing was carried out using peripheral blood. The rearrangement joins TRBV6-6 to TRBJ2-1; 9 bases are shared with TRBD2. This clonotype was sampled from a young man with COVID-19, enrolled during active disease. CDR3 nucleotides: TGTGCCAGCCGCCAGCGGGAGGATGGTGAGCAGTTCTTC. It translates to CASRQREDGEQFF.